One and the same sample provided the 7 T cell receptor beta chains below, sequenced in a study of T cell repertoires in cytomegalovirus infection. No cognate antigen is known for these TCRs. TCRdb redid the calling of the reads with MiXCR, one entry per CDR3 protein. This table has about a million distinct CDR3 sequences, under 40% appearing once. The specimen was cultured CD8+ T cells from PBMCs, collected from culture after CMV antigen stimulation. The receptors come from a human donor in good health (CMV status not recorded). Some clones in this sample may be carry-over from other donors' samples.

The sample holds a few counts of this clonotype. The V gene is TRBV19, the J gene TRBJ1-5; no clear D. Germline V gene sequence: CDR1 LNHDA, CDR2 SQIVND (reference sequence). Trimming took off 3 bases at V and 4 bases at J, with 13 bases between the two ends. The CDR3 extends over 15 amino acids. The CDR3 sequence is CASSIIFLGNQPQHF. CDR3 bases: TGTGCCAGTAGTATTATCTTCCTCGGGAATCAGCCCCAGCATTTT. The full variable domain, in which reference TRBV19 and TRBJ1-5 provide the parts outside the CDR3, is DGGITQSPKYLFRKEGQNVTLSCEQNLNHDAMYWYRQDPGQGLRLIYYSQIVNDFQKGDIAEGYSVSREKKESFPLTVTSAQKNPTAFYLCASSIIFLGNQPQHFGDGTRLSIL.

The V call is TRBV27, the J call TRBJ2-5; 10 bases are a match to TRBD2. J gave up 5 bases and V 5 bases, and 8 bases lay outside the gene matches. This CDR3 is built from 15 residues. CDR1 and CDR2 from the germline V gene are MNHEY and SMNVEV (reference sequence). The CDR3 spells CASSTIAGGPETQYF. CDR3 sequence (DNA): TGTGCCAGCAGTACTATAGCGGGGGGCCCCGAGACCCAGTACTTC.

The chain links TRBV12-3 or TRBV12-4 to TRBJ2-5; 8 bases are a match to TRBD2. The CDR3 length is 15 residues. V lost 1 base, J lost 7 bases, and 8 bases stayed unmatched. The CDR3 reads CASSLGGGGLGTQYF. CDR3 coding DNA: TGTGCCAGCAGTTTAGGGGGCGGGGGGCTAGGGACCCAGTACTTC.

The chain carries TRBV12-3 or TRBV12-4 and TRBJ2-5; 7 bases are a match to TRBD2. The CDR3 is made up of 14 amino acids. The V gene end was trimmed by 3 bases and the J gene end by 4 bases; junction bases not matched to a gene: 5. The CDR3 sequence: CASSLGGIRETQYF. CDR3 nucleotide sequence: TGTGCCAGCAGTTTGGGGGGGATTCGAGAGACCCAGTACTTC.

This clonotype was detected ten times or more. The V and J genes are TRBV7-2 and TRBJ2-1; D is unclear. The germline V and J ends were trimmed by 1 base and 4 bases, with 8 bases remaining between them. Germline V lookup: CDR1 SGHTA, CDR2 FQGNSA. This CDR3 is 14 amino acids long. CDR3 DNA sequence: TGTGCCAGCAGCTTAGTCCCCGATTACAATGAGCAGTTCTTC. Translation: CASSLVPDYNEQFF.

V usage is TRBV6-1 and J usage is TRBJ2-5; possibly TRBD1 for D (5 bases). Per germline, CDR1 MNHNS and CDR2 SASEGT. There are 17 residues in the CDR3. V dropped 1 base and J dropped 0 bases, with 15 bases sitting between them. Here the CDR3 reads CASSEVGRTPYQETQYF. CDR3 coding DNA: TGTGCCAGCAGTGAAGTGGGTCGGACACCGTACCAAGAGACCCAGTACTTC.

This clonotype has only a few counts. This sequence joins TRBV5-6 and TRBJ1-1, with a weak D call TRBD1 (6 bases). Germline V CDR1 and CDR2: SGHDT, YYEEEE. Trimming left V 6 bases short and J 2 bases short, with 14 bases between. The CDR3 totals 14 residues. This CDR3 reads CASTHDRRNTEAFF. CDR3 in DNA: TGTGCCAGCACTCACGACAGGAGAAACACTGAAGCTTTCTTT.